This T cell receptor (beta chain) was found in a study of T cells in localized non-small cell lung cancer. Libraries were prepared by immunoSEQ multiplex PCR; TCRdb keeps only in-frame clonotypes and omits some of them. The data show over a thousand clones, with about 25% seen just once and less than 9% held by the top ten. The CDR3 extends over 13 amino acids. Germline CDR1 SGDLS, CDR2 YYNGEE. The V gene lost 4 bases and the J gene lost 1 base, with 8 bases spanning the gap. General observations from the study: A raised T cell density in blood coincided with lengthier overall survival.

This clone came up a few times. Its antigen is undetermined. This clonotype was sampled from a male donor aged 60 or over with stage II lung adenocarcinoma. The sample was normal lung tissue next to the tumor, taken before any cancer treatment. The chain recombines TRBV9 with TRBJ1-1; possible D gene TRBD1, 6 bases. The CDR3 is CASSRQENTEAFF. CDR3 coding DNA: TGTGCCAGCAGCCGACAGGAGAACACTGAAGCTTTCTTT.